This TCR beta chain emerged from a study of T cells after posttransplantation cyclophosphamide (TCRdb year 2016). Regarding the research as a whole: Using TRB sequencing, the study followed how the T cell repertoire rebuilt after myeloablative bone marrow transplantation with posttransplantation cyclophosphamide given as GVHD prophylaxis. Samples from about 37 PTCy-treated patients and over 15 related bone marrow donors of those patients were subjected to antigen receptor sequencing. TRB sequencing was performed on blood from all 34 PTCy patients with 1-year posttransplant specimens. In 3 patients, up to roughly 3 additional blood samples taken between 2 and 5.2 years after transplant also underwent TRB sequencing, as did pretransplant blood from a handful of patients. Because TRA and TRB clonality correlated tightly in roughly 10 samples, the subsequent TCR analyses were limited to TRB only. Public TRB sequences were checked against a database of over 3,500 sequences associated with responses to pathogens, tumor antigens, self-antigens and alloantigens.

Explained via the paper, the time point label denotes: posttransplant day relative to BM transplant. In light of the paper, this sample's treatment or condition label describes: high-dose cyclophosphamide on days +3 and +4 as single-agent GVHD prophylaxis. Patients in the PTCy group got busulfan and fludarabine conditioning, a marrow graft from a related or unrelated donor, and cyclophosphamide on days +3 and +4. The PTCy-treated patients were drawn from a prospective, multi-institutional clinical trial. Peripheral blood and bone marrow mononuclear cells were isolated by Ficoll-Hypaque density centrifugation and were cryopreserved. This clone came up many times. The specificity of this receptor is unknown. Per-nucleotide qualities are absent, and no much larger clonotype sits a single base away. On the study overall, not on this receptor specifically: The TRB repertoires of T cells infiltrating skin or the GI tract showed only limited overlap with the TRB repertoires found in blood. Donor-recipient similarity was low at 1-2 months but rose over the first year, and later blood repertoires were often dominated by donor CD8+ memory clones. Across approximately 45 patients, TRB clonality was highly associated with recipient CMV seropositivity and CMV reactivation, and diversity in PTCy patients was similar to diversity in CNI/methotrexate controls.

Via the germline V gene, CDR1 is SNHLY and CDR2 FYNNEI. Deletion took 6 bases off V and 8 bases off J, with a span of 13 bases between the germline ends. Inclusive of the bounding cysteine and phenylalanine, the CDR3 is 13 residues long. The read is trimmed to its CDR3 DNA, 39 bases read in frame from base 1. TRB sequencing used genomic DNA with the immunoSEQ assay at survey resolution or the hsTCRB kit. The authors' pipeline ran thus. The immunoSEQ software handled the initial read processing, while the LymphoSeq R package was used for the repertoire analyses. Clonality was calculated as 1 minus normalized Shannon entropy, and the Gini coefficient was also calculated for each TRB dataset. Phenotypes of unsorted samples were inferred by mapping TRB sequences from sorted subsets of the recipient or donor onto the same recipient's unsorted samples. Drawn from immuneACCESS, this table holds only the in-frame rearrangements with V and J called that TCRdb kept. Clones are partly lost; checked studies trace under half to an unresolved V gene and leave the rest unexplained. V and J calls plus clone size are reproduced from that table; the DNA served to infer D and trimming. This sample contains around 8,000 clones, none of which is a singleton. The ten largest clonotypes hold 5.5% of the sample.

This material consisted of PBMCs, taken after allogeneic stem cell transplant with posttransplant cyclophosphamide. The clonotype comes from a male patient in his late teens or twenties who received an allogeneic stem cell transplant from an unrelated donor, was CMV-positive, and had acute and chronic GVHD. It is possible that, after a transplant, some T cells come from the graft donor. Recombination connected TRBV2 to TRBJ1-4; the D gene is possibly TRBD1, with 5 bases matching. The nucleotides are TGTGCCAGCAGCCGGGACTCTTTGGAAAAACTGTTTTTT. It is translated as CASSRDSLEKLFF.